This entry describes one TCR beta chain. Each CDR3 protein gets one entry after TCRdb re-called the 5' RACE reads with MiXCR. Among under 130,000 distinct CDR3 sequences listed, under 30% were seen once. The data derive from a study of CD8 T cells in ankylosing spondylitis. The V segment lost 4 bases and the J segment 5 bases; nucleotides outside the gene matches: 5. CDR1 MGHRA and CDR2 YSYEKL come from the germline V gene. This CDR3 has 14 amino acids. The chain carries TRBV4-1 and TRBJ2-1; 7 bases match TRBD1. Sequencing used synovial fluid, either unsorted or a sorted T cell fraction (not recorded which). The TCR sequence derives from a male donor with ankylosing spondylitis. CDR3: CASSLRQGNNEQFF. As DNA, the CDR3 is TGCGCCAGCAGCCTACGACAGGGAAACAATGAGCAGTTCTTC.